This TCR beta chain was obtained from a study of blood T cell repertoires in COVID-19. Overall study: Italy, Spain and the United States were the sources of the convalescent and acute COVID-19 samples. PBMCs, B-cell-depleted T cells, or T cells were the source of the cDNA or gDNA that made up the material.

TCRdb's copy holds only in-frame clones and misses some; the assay was immunoSEQ multiplex PCR. The table records hundreds of thousands of clones, 82% of them present only once. This CDR3 comprises 13 residues. V lost 3 bases and J 6 bases, leaving 9 bases between the germline ends. Germline CDR1 SNHLY, CDR2 FYNNEI. The chain is built from TRBV2 and TRBJ1-5; D perhaps matches TRBD1 (5 bases). This receptor was identified in an elderly woman with active or convalescent COVID-19. Input material: peripheral blood. The CDR3 region is CASSEQGAQPQHF. In DNA form, the CDR3 reads TGTGCCAGCAGTGAGCAGGGCGCTCAGCCCCAGCATTTT.